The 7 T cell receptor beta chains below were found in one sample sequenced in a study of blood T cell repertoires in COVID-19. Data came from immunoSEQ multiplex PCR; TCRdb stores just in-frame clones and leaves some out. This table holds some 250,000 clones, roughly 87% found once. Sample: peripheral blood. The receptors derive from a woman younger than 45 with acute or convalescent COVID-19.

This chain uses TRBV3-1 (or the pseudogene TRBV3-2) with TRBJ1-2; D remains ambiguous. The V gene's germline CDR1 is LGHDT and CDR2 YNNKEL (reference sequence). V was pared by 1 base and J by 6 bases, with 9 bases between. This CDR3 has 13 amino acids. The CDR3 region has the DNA TGTGCCAGCAGCCAAGGGTGGAGCGATGGCTACACCTTC. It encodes CASSQGWSDGYTF.

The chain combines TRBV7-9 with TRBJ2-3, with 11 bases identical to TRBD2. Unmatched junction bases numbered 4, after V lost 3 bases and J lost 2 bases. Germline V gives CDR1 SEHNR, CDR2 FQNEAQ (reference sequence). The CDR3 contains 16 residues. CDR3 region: CASSFLAGGDTDTQYF. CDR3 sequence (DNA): TGTGCCAGCAGCTTCCTAGCGGGAGGTGACACAGATACGCAGTATTTT.

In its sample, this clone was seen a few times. CDR3 sequence reads: CASSQAGTSIYGYTF. The CDR3, as DNA: TGTGCCAGCAGCCAGGCCGGGACATCGATCTATGGCTACACCTTC. The V gene is TRBV14, the J gene TRBJ1-2, with TRBD1 as a possible D gene (6 bases). Trimming took 3 bases from V and 4 from J, leaving 15 bases between them. Germline CDR1 reads SGHDN; CDR2 reads FVKESK. The CDR3 is made up of 15 amino acids.

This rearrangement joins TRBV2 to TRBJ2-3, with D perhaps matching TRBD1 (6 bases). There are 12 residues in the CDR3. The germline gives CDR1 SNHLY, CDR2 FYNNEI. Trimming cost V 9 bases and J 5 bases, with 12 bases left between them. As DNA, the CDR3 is TGTGCCAGACGACAGGTTCGAGATACGCAGTATTTT. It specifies CARRQVRDTQYF.

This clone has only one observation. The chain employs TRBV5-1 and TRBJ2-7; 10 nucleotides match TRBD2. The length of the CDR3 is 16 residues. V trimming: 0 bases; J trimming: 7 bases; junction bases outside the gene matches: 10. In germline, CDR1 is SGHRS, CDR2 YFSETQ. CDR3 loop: CASSLVPSGRRLEQYF. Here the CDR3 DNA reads TGCGCCAGCAGCTTGGTCCCTAGCGGGAGACGTCTGGAGCAGTACTTC. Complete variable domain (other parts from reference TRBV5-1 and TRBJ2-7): KAGVTQTPRYLIKTRGQQVTLSCSPISGHRSVSWYQQTPGQGLQFLFEYFSETQRNKGNFPGRFSGRQFSNSRSEMNVSTLELGDSALYLCASSLVPSGRRLEQYFGPGTRLTVT.

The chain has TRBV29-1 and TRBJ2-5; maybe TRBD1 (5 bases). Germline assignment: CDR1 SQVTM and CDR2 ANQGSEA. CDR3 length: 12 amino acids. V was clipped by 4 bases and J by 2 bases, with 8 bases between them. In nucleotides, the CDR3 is TGCAGCGTTGGGCCAGGGCAAGAGACCCAGTACTTC. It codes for CSVGPGQETQYF.

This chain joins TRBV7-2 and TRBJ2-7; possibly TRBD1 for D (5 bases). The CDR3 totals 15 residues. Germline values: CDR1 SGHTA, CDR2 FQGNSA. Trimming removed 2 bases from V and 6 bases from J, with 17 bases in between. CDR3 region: CASSLQGQTTSEQYF. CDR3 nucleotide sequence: TGTGCCAGCAGCTTACAGGGCCAGACCACTTCCGAGCAGTACTTC.